These T cell receptor beta chains were read from a single sample in a study of cytomegalovirus exposure and HLA in healthy donors. The data were produced by immunoSEQ multiplex PCR, yet TCRdb's version contains in-frame clones alone and is incomplete. The table has more than 140,000 clones, roughly 82% seen once. The sequencing input was PBMCs. The receptors come from a man aged 25-45 years in good health and CMV-seropositive. Both conserved end residues are part of each CDR3. The D gene is left open where the match is weak. Part of the rows lack a size; the others show once, few, many or a class for expanded clones.

J gene | V gene | clone size | D gene | CDR3 protein | CDR3 DNA
TRBJ1-3 | TRBV6-1 | few | TRBD1 | CASSGGTANSGNTIYF | TGTGCCAGCAGTGGGGGGACAGCGAACTCTGGAAACACCATATATTTT
TRBJ1-6 | TRBV28 | once | . | CASSRASTGANSPLHF | TGTGCCAGCAGTCGAGCATCGACAGGTGCAAATTCACCCCTCCACTTT
TRBJ1-2 | TRBV7-2 | . | TRBD1 | CASSSWVGQVTNGYTF | TGTGCCAGCAGCTCCTGGGTGGGACAGGTCACAAATGGCTACACCTTC
TRBJ2-6 | TRBV6-1 | . | TRBD1 | CASSDRDRGHSGANGLTF | TGTGCCAGCAGTGACCGGGACAGGGGGCATTCCGGGGCCAACGGCCTGACTTTC
TRBJ1-2 | TRBV30 | . | TRBD1 | CAWSTTQGQGANYGYTF | TGTGCCTGGAGTACGACCCAAGGACAGGGGGCAAACTATGGCTACACCTTC
TRBJ2-3 | TRBV27 | . | . | CASSRTPGEADTQYF | TGTGCCAGCAGCCGCACCCCAGGGGAAGCAGATACGCAGTATTTT
TRBJ1-2 | TRBV15 | few | . | CATSRIQGGNYGYTF | TGTGCCACCAGCAGAATCCAGGGTGGGAACTATGGCTACACCTTC
TRBJ2-5 | TRBV10-2 | . | TRBD2 | CASSKEGAGGTRETQYF | TGCGCCAGCAGCAAGGAGGGAGCGGGGGGCACTAGGGAGACCCAGTACTTC
TRBJ2-3 | TRBV6-1 | . | TRBD1 | CASSGWDRDTDTQYF | TGTGCCAGCAGTGGTTGGGACAGGGATACAGATACGCAGTATTTT
TRBJ1-3 | TRBV30 | . | . | CAWRKDSFSGNTIYF | TGTGCCTGGAGAAAAGACAGCTTCTCTGGAAACACCATATATTTT
TRBJ2-7 | TRBV5-5 | . | . | CASSSGQREGYEQYF | TGTGCCAGCAGCTCAGGACAGCGTGAGGGCTACGAGCAGTACTTC
TRBJ1-3 | TRBV10-2 | few | . | CASSDSRYSGNTIYF | TGCGCCAGCAGTGACTCCAGATACTCTGGAAACACCATATATTTT
TRBJ2-7 | TRBV5-4 | . | TRBD1 | CASSLGTGVYEQYF | TGTGCCAGCAGCTTAGGGACAGGGGTCTACGAGCAGTACTTC
TRBJ1-5 | TRBV2 | . | TRBD1 | CASTLTGTGVGQPQHF | TGTGCCAGCACCCTTACCGGGACAGGGGTAGGGCAGCCCCAGCATTTT
TRBJ1-2 | TRBV4-3 | . | . | CASSQDRGGLVRGYTF | TGCGCCAGCAGCCAAGATAGGGGAGGGCTTGTGAGGGGCTACACCTTC
TRBJ2-2 | TRBV7-2 | . | . | CASSSRQLAGGELFF | TGTGCCAGCAGCTCCCGCCAGCTAGCCGGCGGGGAGCTGTTTTTT
TRBJ1-6 | TRBV30 | . | . | CAWSVLPPRVVGSPLHF | TGTGCCTGGAGTGTACTCCCCCCCAGGGTCGTCGGTTCACCCCTCCACTTT
TRBJ2-5 | TRBV28 | few | . | CASSLNGGRETQYF | TGTGCCAGCAGTTTGAACGGGGGACGGGAGACCCAGTACTTC
TRBJ2-2 | TRBV28 | . | . | CASNILTVGSNTGELFF | TGTGCCAGCAATATACTAACCGTCGGGTCGAACACCGGGGAGCTGTTTTTT
TRBJ2-7 | TRBV30 | few | . | CAWNRPGNEQYF | TGTGCCTGGAATCGACCAGGGAACGAGCAGTACTTC
TRBJ1-6 | TRBV11-2 | once | . | CASSPHPRAPLHF | TGTGCCAGCAGCCCCCACCCCCGCGCACCCCTCCACTTT
TRBJ1-4 | TRBV28 | . | . | CATYHGGSGNEKLFF | TGTGCCACCTACCATGGGGGGAGTGGTAATGAAAAACTGTTTTTT
TRBJ2-7 | TRBV6-1 | . | . | CASSEMAGLYEQYF | TGTGCCAGCAGTGAAATGGCAGGGCTCTACGAGCAGTACTTC
TRBJ1-1 | TRBV19 | . | . | CASSIGRVVTEAFF | TGTGCCAGTAGTATCGGGAGGGTGGTTACTGAAGCTTTCTTT